This entry features one TCR beta chain sequence. The target antigen is unknown. Sequencing relied on a cDNA template that was reverse transcribed from extracted RNA. Measured with immunoSEQ multiplex PCR; TCRdb has only the in-frame clones, and not every one. The sample carries 42,000 or so clones, around 90% recorded once. Noted treatment: oral pan-JAK inhibitor, 5-10 mg twice daily. Lesional scalp punch biopsies and peripheral blood came from alopecia areata patients. The data were taken from a study of CD8+ T cells in alopecia areata. The CDR3 runs to 17 residues. Germline CDR1 reads LGHNA; CDR2 reads YSLEER. V lost 0 bases to trimming and J lost 0 bases, with 12 bases between them. Study results and limitations: The study also sequences resident alphabeta T cells of normal skin in scalp samples. Persistence during tofacitinib was seen for many expanded lesional clones in scalp and blood.

This clonotype originated in a human donor with alopecia areata. Sequences were derived from CD8+ T cells sorted from blood, sampled at week 24, from a patient treated with tofacitinib. The chain links TRBV4-3 to TRBJ2-1; D gene uncertain. For the CDR3, the DNA is TGCGCCAGCAGCCAAGACGGTTGGGGTAGCTCCTACAATGAGCAGTTCTTC. It yields the protein CASSQDGWGSSYNEQFF.